This TCR beta chain was recorded in a study of molecular identifiers for immune sequencing clone quantification. TCRdb fed the PCR reads into MiXCR, producing one record per CDR3 protein. The table lists tens of thousands of distinct CDR3 sequences, roughly a sixth of them singletons, with about 0.99% in the top ten. The CDR3 contains 16 residues. Germline V gene sequence: CDR1 SGHTA, CDR2 FQGNSA. V was clipped by 4 bases and J by 3 bases, with 17 bases between them. Input material: naive CD8+ T cells from blood, with Jurkat cell RNA spiked in. The subset denotes: FACS-sorted CD8+CD4-CCR7+CD45RA+ naive T cells. This receptor was taken from a human donor in good health. Some libraries in this study had Jurkat cell RNA spiked in. The V call is TRBV7-2, the J call TRBJ2-3; no reliable D call. The CDR3 sequence is CASSSWPGLVTDTQYF. In DNA form, the CDR3 reads TGTGCCAGCAGCTCCTGGCCCGGGCTTGTAACAGATACGCAGTATTTT. The whole variable domain, remainder taken from reference TRBV7-2 and TRBJ2-3, is GAGVSQSPSNKVTEKGKDVELRCDPISGHTALYWYRQSLGQGLEFLIYFQGNSAPDKSGLPSDRFSAERTGGSVSTLTIQRTQQEDSAVYLCASSSWPGLVTDTQYFGPGTRLTVL.